This T cell receptor (beta chain) was captured in a study of T cell clones after liver transplantation. The data were produced by immunoSEQ multiplex PCR, yet TCRdb's version contains in-frame clones alone and is incomplete. Of 70,000 to 80,000 clones listed, roughly nine tenths are singletons. The specimen was CD4+ T cells from blood, collected before liver transplant. This receptor was obtained from a human donor who received a liver transplant.

This CDR3 reads CASGGEAAYNEQFF. CDR3 in DNA: TGCGCCAGCGGAGGAGAGGCTGCCTACAATGAGCAGTTCTTC. The V and J genes are TRBV10-2 and TRBJ2-1, with TRBD2 as a possible D gene (5 bases). CDR1 and CDR2 (germline): WSHSY, SAAADI. V shed 8 bases and J shed 2 bases, with 13 bases lying between them. CDR3 length: 14 amino acids.